Each of the 32 T cell receptor beta chains below was sequenced from the same sample in a study of naive and memory T cell subsets. An equimolar mix of two oligonucleotides served as the beta constant-region primer for TRBC1 and TRBC2. MiXCR, applied by TCRdb to the UMI-ligation and nested PCR reads, yields one record per CDR3 protein. The sample consists of roughly 40,000 distinct CDR3 sequences, about an eighth of them appearing once. Sequencing was carried out using effector memory CD4+ T cells from blood. Regarding subset: effector memory, CD45RA- CD27-. The receptors shown here come from a human donor in good health.

This clonotype was picked up a small number of times. The CDR3: CASSGGQGAYDTQYF. In DNA, the CDR3 is TGTGCCAGTAGTGGGGGACAGGGAGCATACGATACGCAGTATTTT. The V and J genes are TRBV19 and TRBJ2-3; 9 nucleotides agree with TRBD1. The J segment lost 6 bases and the V segment lost 5 bases, leaving 9 bases of the junction unmatched. There are 15 residues in the CDR3. Germline V CDR1 and CDR2: LNHDA, SQIVND (reference sequence). Full variable domain (missing parts from reference TRBV19 and TRBJ2-3): DGGITQSPKYLFRKEGQNVTLSCEQNLNHDAMYWYRQDPGQGLRLIYYSQIVNDFQKGDIAEGYSVSREKKESFPLTVTSAQKNPTAFYLCASSGGQGAYDTQYFGPGTRLTVL.

This clonotype was recorded at least ten times. This chain connects TRBV20-1 to TRBJ2-5; D is perhaps TRBD2 (5 bases). The CDR3 has 12 residues. In germline, CDR1 is DFQATT, CDR2 SNEGSKA (reference sequence). V was pared by 4 bases and J by 4 bases, with 10 bases between. The CDR3 sequence: CSAISVRETQYF. The CDR3 DNA reads as TGCAGTGCTATTAGCGTCCGAGAGACCCAGTACTTC.

This clonotype was seen a few times. The gene calls are TRBV14 and TRBJ2-5, with no clear D. The length of the CDR3 is 15 residues. V was clipped by 4 bases and J by 5 bases, with 17 bases between them. From germline, CDR1 is SGHDN and CDR2 FVKESK. The DNA of the CDR3 is TGTGCCAGCAGCCCCCGGGCCACCAGTTCGGAGACCCAGTACTTC. Encoded protein: CASSPRATSSETQYF.

This clonotype has a count of ten or more. This rearrangement joins TRBV29-1 to TRBJ2-7, with TRBD1 identical over 10 bases. Germline trimming cut 7 bases from V and 6 bases from J; bases unmatched to any gene: 6. CDR1 is SQVTM and CDR2 is ANQGSEA in the germline V gene. This CDR3 comprises 12 residues. The CDR3 is CSGARDRGEQYF. Written as DNA, the CDR3 is TGCAGCGGGGCCCGGGACAGGGGCGAGCAGTACTTC.

The rearrangement links TRBV24-1 to TRBJ1-1, with D maybe TRBD1 (5 bases). CDR3 size: 14 residues. V dropped 2 bases and J dropped 12 bases, with 18 bases sitting between them. Per the germline V gene, CDR1 is KGHDR and CDR2 is SFDVKD. CDR3 sequence: CATSDSGTVVVPFF. CDR3 sequence (DNA): TGTGCCACCAGTGATTCGGGGACGGTGGTTGTACCTTTCTTT.

The rearrangement links TRBV4-2 to TRBJ2-7, with D tentatively TRBD2 (5 bases). V was pared by 1 base and J by 4 bases, with 14 bases between. This CDR3 comprises 15 residues. CDR1 and CDR2 (germline): LGHNA, YNFKEQ. CDR3 in DNA: TGTGCCAGCAGCCAAGGGGGAGCGGCGAAGTACGAGCAGTACTTC. Translated, it gives CASSQGGAAKYEQYF.

This clonotype appeared a few times. The gene calls are TRBV11-2 and TRBJ2-2, with unresolved D. This CDR3 has 15 residues. Germline-derived CDR1 and CDR2 are SGHAT and FQNNGV. The V end lost 3 bases, the J end lost 1 base, and 9 bases lay between the germline ends. The CDR3 nucleotides read TGTGCCAGCAGCTTTGGACCAGGGAACACCGGGGAGCTGTTTTTT. Amino acids: CASSFGPGNTGELFF.

This clonotype was detected ten times or more. The chain recombines TRBV6-2 or TRBV6-3 with TRBJ2-2, with 7 bases matching TRBD2. Germline V gene sequence: CDR1 MNHEY, CDR2 SVGEGT. Germline trimming cut 7 bases from V and 4 bases from J; bases unmatched to any gene: 6. This CDR3 has 14 residues. In DNA form, the CDR3 reads TGTGCCAGCAATCCCGCGGGGGTCACCGGGGAGCTGTTTTTT. Protein sequence: CASNPAGVTGELFF.

This clonotype was counted a few times. V usage is TRBV7-2 and J usage is TRBJ1-1; D gene unclear. The V and J ends lost 0 bases and 0 bases respectively, with 20 bases between them. The CDR3 is 19 residues long. CDR1 and CDR2 (germline): SGHTA, FQGNSA. The CDR3 here is CASSLAPYRVRGMNTEAFF. The CDR3 coding sequence is TGTGCCAGCAGCTTAGCCCCGTATAGGGTCCGCGGAATGAACACTGAAGCTTTCTTT.

The CDR3 sequence: CAISESRVAGAYEQYF. In nucleotides, the CDR3 is TGTGCCATCAGTGAGTCGAGAGTAGCGGGAGCCTACGAGCAGTACTTC. The chain recombines TRBV10-3 with TRBJ2-7; 9 bases agree with TRBD2. This CDR3 region has 16 residues. Germline CDR1 and CDR2: ENHRY and SYGVKD. J lost 2 bases, V lost 0 bases, and 5 bases had no gene match.

The sample holds a few counts of this clonotype. The rearrangement links TRBV7-2 to TRBJ2-3; TRBD2 agrees at 10 bases. This CDR3 has 15 residues. The germline V gene encodes CDR1 SGHTA and CDR2 FQGNSA. The J segment lost 7 bases and the V segment lost 1 base, leaving 5 bases of the junction unmatched. The CDR3 is CASSLEASGRNTQYF. In DNA form, the CDR3 reads TGTGCCAGCAGCTTAGAAGCTAGCGGGAGAAATACGCAGTATTTT.

This clonotype was seen many times. The chain carries TRBV28 and TRBJ2-1; D unclear. The V gene lost 3 bases and the J gene lost 3 bases, with 12 bases spanning the gap. The germline CDR1 and CDR2 sequences are MDHEN and SYDVKM. The CDR3 length is 15 residues. The CDR3 DNA sequence: TGTGCCAGCAGTTTCCGGGCAGGATACTACAATGAGCAGTTCTTC. This translates into CASSFRAGYYNEQFF. Combining the CDR3 with reference TRBV28 and TRBJ2-1 gives the whole variable domain DVKVTQSSRYLVKRTGEKVFLECVQDMDHENMFWYRQDPGLGLRLIYFSYDVKMKEKGDIPEGYSVSREKKERFSLILESASTNQTSMYLCASSFRAGYYNEQFFGPGTRLTVL.

The genes are TRBV20-1 and TRBJ2-2; 11 bases fit TRBD2. Trimming took 7 bases from V and 7 from J; bases not matched to a gene: 14. This CDR3 region has 16 residues. Germline V gives CDR1 DFQATT, CDR2 SNEGSKA (reference sequence). The CDR3 DNA reads as TGCAGTGTGTTACGAGGGACTAGCGGCTCGTTCGGGGAGCTGTTTTTT. This translates into CSVLRGTSGSFGELFF.

This clonotype was detected many times. The chain employs TRBV5-1 and TRBJ2-6; no firm D call. The CDR3 loop spans 14 amino acids. Germline V gene lookup returns CDR1 SGHRS and CDR2 YFSETQ. Trimming took 4 bases from V and 0 from J, leaving 5 bases between them. The CDR3 DNA reads as TGCGCCAGCAGCGTACGCTCTGGGGCCAACGTCCTGACTTTC. Translation gives CASSVRSGANVLTF.

By proportion, this clonotype is medium-sized. V and J are TRBV29-1 and TRBJ1-6; 11 bases match TRBD1. The J segment lost 9 bases and the V segment lost 6 bases, leaving 4 bases of the junction unmatched. CDR3 length: 13 amino acids. The V gene's germline CDR1 is SQVTM and CDR2 ANQGSEA. The CDR3, as DNA: TGCAGCGTGGGACAGGGGGTTGGTTCACCCCTCCACTTT. Encoded protein: CSVGQGVGSPLHF.

This clonotype was observed many times. This sequence joins TRBV10-3 and TRBJ1-2, with D perhaps TRBD1 (6 bases). V was trimmed by 7 bases and J by 5 bases, leaving 14 bases between them. This CDR3 contains 13 residues. From germline, CDR1 is ENHRY and CDR2 SYGVKD. The CDR3: CAITREGTYGYTF. The CDR3 coding sequence is TGTGCCATCACCAGGGAAGGGACATATGGCTACACCTTC.

This clonotype has a handful of counts. This chain joins TRBV5-1 and TRBJ1-3; a possible D gene is TRBD1 (6 bases). CDR1 and CDR2 (germline): SGHRS, YFSETQ. The CDR3 sequence is 15 residues long. The ends were cut back, 3 bases at V and 3 bases at J, with 13 bases in the middle. The CDR3: CASSYTTGFGNTIYF. CDR3 coding DNA: TGCGCCAGCAGCTACACTACAGGGTTTGGAAACACCATATATTTT.

This clonotype was counted only a few times. The rearrangement uses TRBV20-1 and TRBJ2-7; TRBD1 aligns across 7 bases. The ends lost 3 bases at V and 4 bases at J; junction bases unmatched: 9. The germline V gene encodes CDR1 DFQATT and CDR2 SNEGSKA (reference sequence). The CDR3 loop spans 14 amino acids. Here the CDR3 DNA reads TGCAGTGCTAGGTACCCGGGACAGTTTTACGAGCAGTACTTC. This translates into CSARYPGQFYEQYF.

In its sample, this clonotype was seen a few times. The gene calls are TRBV11-2 and TRBJ2-1; 13 bases fit TRBD2. Germline loops: CDR1 SGHAT, CDR2 FQNNGV. The CDR3 runs 16 residues. J was trimmed by 6 bases and V by 3 bases; bases with no gene match: 5. The CDR3 region has the DNA TGTGCCAGCAGCTTTCCGGGACTAGCGGGAATCAATGAGCAGTTCTTC. Translated: CASSFPGLAGINEQFF.

In this sample, this clonotype turned up a few times. V and J are TRBV27 and TRBJ2-1; 8 bases are a match to TRBD1. The CDR3 totals 14 residues. V dropped 3 bases and J dropped 4; count of bases not matched to a gene: 2. CDR1 MNHEY and CDR2 SMNVEV come from the germline V gene (reference sequence). The CDR3 DNA sequence: TGTGCCAGCAGTTTTCGGACAGGGTACAATGAGCAGTTCTTC. Amino acids: CASSFRTGYNEQFF.

This clonotype showed up many times. This chain links TRBV28 with TRBJ2-2; TRBD2 matches at 10 bases. V lost 4 bases to trimming and J lost 4 bases; unmatched junction nucleotides: 9. Per germline, CDR1 MDHEN and CDR2 SYDVKM. The CDR3 contains 17 residues. CDR3 bases: TGTGCCAGCAGTTCCCCGGGAAGCGGGAGGGGCACCGGGGAGCTGTTTTTT. Its translation is CASSSPGSGRGTGELFF.

Ten or more counts support this clonotype. CDR3 sequence: CSVSGRAITGELFF. As DNA, the CDR3 is TGCAGCGTAAGCGGGAGGGCCATAACCGGGGAGCTGTTTTTT. The chain couples TRBV29-1 to TRBJ2-2, with 10 nucleotides matching TRBD2. The V and J ends lost 6 bases and 5 bases, in that order; junction bases with no gene match: 6. Germline V lookup: CDR1 SQVTM, CDR2 ANQGSEA. The CDR3 sequence is 14 residues long.

The chain couples TRBV7-9 to TRBJ1-1; perhaps TRBD1 as D (5 bases). CDR1 is SEHNR and CDR2 is FQNEAQ in the germline V gene (reference sequence). The CDR3 covers 16 residues. Trimming cost V 4 bases and J 4 bases, with 19 bases left between them. In DNA form, the CDR3 reads TGTGCCAGCAGCTCGGATCTGGGGTTGGGGCGCACTGAAGCTTTCTTT. Its protein product is CASSSDLGLGRTEAFF.

This clonotype was seen a handful of times. The chain recombines TRBV4-3 with TRBJ1-5; D uncertain. The germline CDR1 and CDR2 sequences are LGHNA and YSLEER. Trimming removed 0 bases at V and 0 bases at J, with 6 bases between. CDR3 length: 15 residues. The CDR3 reads CASSQDAHSNQPQHF. DNA for the CDR3: TGCGCCAGCAGCCAAGACGCACATAGCAATCAGCCCCAGCATTTT.

In this sample, this clonotype turned up once. The V and J genes are TRBV24-1 and TRBJ1-4, with TRBD1 identical over 10 bases. The V segment lost 4 bases and the J segment 3 bases; nucleotides outside the gene matches: 1. Germline loops: CDR1 KGHDR, CDR2 SFDVKD. This CDR3 contains 15 residues. The CDR3 protein is CATSEGQGANEKLFF. The CDR3 coding sequence is TGTGCCACCAGTGAAGGACAGGGGGCTAATGAAAAACTGTTTTTT.

This clonotype has at least ten counts. The CDR3 coding sequence is TGTGCCTGGAGTGGAAACGAGCAGTACTTC. Amino acid sequence: CAWSGNEQYF. The chain combines TRBV30 with TRBJ2-7; D remains ambiguous. This CDR3 has 10 residues. Trimming left V 1 base short and J 5 bases short, with 3 bases between. Germline-derived CDR1 and CDR2 are GTSNPN and SVGIG (reference sequence).

This clonotype appeared a few times. V is TRBV20-1 and J is TRBJ2-5, with D unclear. The CDR3 length is 13 residues. Germline V gene sequence: CDR1 DFQATT, CDR2 SNEGSKA (reference sequence). The V and J ends lost 3 bases and 1 base respectively, with 9 bases between them. CDR3 region: CSASGDFQETQYF. In nucleotides, the CDR3 is TGCAGTGCTAGCGGAGACTTCCAAGAGACCCAGTACTTC.

This clonotype was seen at least ten times. The CDR3 DNA follows: TGCAGTGCCGATAGGGGAGGTTTCAATGAGCAGTTCTTC. Its protein is CSADRGGFNEQFF. This sequence joins TRBV20-1 and TRBJ2-1; TRBD2 is a possible D gene (6 bases). CDR1 DFQATT and CDR2 SNEGSKA come from the germline V gene (reference sequence). V lost 6 bases, J lost 6 bases, and 15 bases lay in between. The CDR3 has 13 amino acids.

This clonotype has just a few counts. This chain connects TRBV7-3 to TRBJ2-1, with 9 nucleotides matching TRBD2. Germline V gene data show CDR1 as SGHTA and CDR2 as FQGTGA. This CDR3 is 15 amino acids long. Trimming cost V 3 bases and J 2 bases; bases outside gene matches: 2. The CDR3: CASSLRGRAYNEQFF. CDR3 DNA sequence: TGTGCCAGCAGCTTGCGCGGGAGGGCCTACAATGAGCAGTTCTTC.

This clonotype showed up many times. The V call is TRBV5-1, the J call TRBJ2-7, with 9 bases matching TRBD1. With V trimmed by 4 bases and J by 4 bases, 9 bases remained unmatched. CDR1 and CDR2 (germline): SGHRS, YFSETQ. CDR3 size: 15 residues. As DNA, the CDR3 is TGCGCCAGCAGCACCCGGGACAGGGATATATACGAGCAGTACTTC. Protein product: CASSTRDRDIYEQYF.

V is TRBV3-2 and J is TRBJ1-1; TRBD1, the D gene given by the table, was not confirmed from the DNA. TRBV3-2 is labeled a pseudogene. There are 14 residues in the CDR3. The CDR3 region has the DNA TGTGCCAGCAGAAAGATTGACAGGGAGACTGAAGCTTTCTTT. It specifies CASRKIDRETEAFF.

V is TRBV5-4 and J is TRBJ2-5; no firm D call. The V gene's germline CDR1 is SGHNT and CDR2 YYREEE (reference sequence). V gave up 6 bases and J gave up 5 bases, with 11 bases separating them. CDR3 length: 12 residues. CDR3 loop: CASTSPGETQYF. The CDR3 DNA reads as TGTGCCAGCACCTCCCCCGGTGAGACCCAGTACTTC.